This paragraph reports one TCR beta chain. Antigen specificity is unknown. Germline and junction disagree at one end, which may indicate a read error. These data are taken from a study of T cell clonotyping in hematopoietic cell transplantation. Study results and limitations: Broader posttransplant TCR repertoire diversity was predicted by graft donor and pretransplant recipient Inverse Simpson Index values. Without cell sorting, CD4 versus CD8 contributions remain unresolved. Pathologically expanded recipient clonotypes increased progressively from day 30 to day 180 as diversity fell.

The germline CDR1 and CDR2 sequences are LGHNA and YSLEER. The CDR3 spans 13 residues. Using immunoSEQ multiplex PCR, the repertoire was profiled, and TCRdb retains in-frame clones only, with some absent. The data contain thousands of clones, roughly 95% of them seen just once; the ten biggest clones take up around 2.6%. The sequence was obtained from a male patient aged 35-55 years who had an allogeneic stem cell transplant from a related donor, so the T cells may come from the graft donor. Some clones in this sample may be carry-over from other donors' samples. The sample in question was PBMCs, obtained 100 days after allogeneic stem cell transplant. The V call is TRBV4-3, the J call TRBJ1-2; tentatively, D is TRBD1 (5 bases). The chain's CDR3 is CSSSQEGDYGYTF. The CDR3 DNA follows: TGCTCCAGCAGCCAAGAAGGGGACTATGGCTACACCTTC.